This T cell receptor (beta chain) was recovered during a study of cytomegalovirus exposure and HLA in healthy donors. Whole-study findings and limits: Sequencing had likely introduced a cluster of highly shared sequence variants as an artifact.

CDR3 length: 12 residues. Per the germline V gene, CDR1 is SGHTA and CDR2 is FQGTGA. As concerns this clone: Its target is not known. Germline is not matched at one junction end, which may reflect a read error.

Though nominally healthy at sampling, donors likely had unrecorded immune exposures. Primers included in the PCR were 60 Vbeta and 13 Jbeta primers. Original handling: Around 80 million unique TCR beta chains, roughly 11 million of them shared, were counted by a later analysis. Only in-frame clones appear in the TCRdb table, and some are missing; sequencing was by immunoSEQ multiplex PCR. The D gene and trimming were derived from the DNA, and the V and J assignments and clone size from that table. In total, the table holds some 130,000 clones. This chain connects TRBV7-3 to TRBJ1-3; 7 bases fit TRBD1. The TCR comes from a man between 18 and 29 years old in good health and CMV-seronegative. The sequenced sample consisted of PBMCs. CDR3 nucleotide sequence: TGTGCCAGCAGCTTAAGGGACAGAGCATTTCATTTT. As protein: CASSLRDRAFHF. Supplemented by reference TRBV7-3 and TRBJ1-3, the full variable domain reads GAGVSQTPSNKVTEKGKYVELRCDPISGHTALYWYRQSLGQGPEFLIYFQGTGAADDSGLPNDRFFAVRPEGSVSTLKIQRTERGDSAVYLCASSLRDRAFHFGEGSWLTVV.